Presented here are 29 T cell receptor beta chains from one specimen sequenced in a study of blood T cell repertoires in COVID-19. The assay was immunoSEQ multiplex PCR, and TCRdb's table has in-frame clones only and misses some. The sample lists 55,000 to 75,000 clones; 85% to 90% were seen once. The sample taken for sequencing was peripheral blood. The receptor set was obtained from a human donor with active COVID-19. The donor label of this sample is uncertain.

The rearrangement uses TRBV6-4 and TRBJ1-1; 7 nucleotides align to TRBD1. Losses at the gene ends were 0 bases for V and 0 bases for J; bases not matched to a gene: 7. Germline V gene lookup returns CDR1 MRHNA and CDR2 SNTAGT. The CDR3 is made up of 17 amino acids. The CDR3 protein is CASSDSGTVVLNTEAFF. CDR3 DNA sequence: TGTGCCAGCAGTGACTCCGGGACAGTCGTCCTGAACACTGAAGCTTTCTTT.

The chain links TRBV5-1 to TRBJ2-5; possibly TRBD2 for D (5 bases). V gave up 0 bases and J gave up 0 bases, with 18 bases separating them. The CDR3 sequence is 18 residues long. Germline-derived CDR1 and CDR2 are SGHRS and YFSETQ. The CDR3 sequence is CASSLVLVAREYQETQYF. CDR3 sequence (DNA): TGCGCCAGCAGCTTGGTTTTAGTAGCGAGAGAGTACCAAGAGACCCAGTACTTC. The full variable domain, its missing parts supplied by reference TRBV5-1 and TRBJ2-5, is KAGVTQTPRYLIKTRGQQVTLSCSPISGHRSVSWYQQTPGQGLQFLFEYFSETQRNKGNFPGRFSGRQFSNSRSEMNVSTLELGDSALYLCASSLVLVAREYQETQYFGPGTRLLVL.

This clone was seen just once. The chain joins TRBV5-1 to TRBJ2-4; the D gene is possibly TRBD2 (6 bases). The CDR3 runs 14 residues. The germline CDR1 and CDR2 sequences are SGHRS and YFSETQ. Between the trimmed V and J ends, which lost 3 bases and 7 bases, there was a span of 14 bases. CDR3 nucleotide sequence: TGCGCCAGCAGCTCTGGAGGAGGGTCGAACATTCAGTACTTC. Translating it yields CASSSGGGSNIQYF.

The chain employs TRBV9 and TRBJ2-3; 10 bases align to TRBD2. Germline assignment: CDR1 SGDLS and CDR2 YYNGEE. The CDR3 is made up of 15 amino acids. V gave up 4 bases and J gave up 2 bases; unmatched junction bases: 4. The CDR3, as DNA: TGTGCCAGCAGCTTTAGCGGGAGGCTCACAGATACGCAGTATTTT. Amino acid sequence: CASSFSGRLTDTQYF.

The chain is built from TRBV27 and TRBJ2-7; 9 bases fit TRBD1. The junction had 9 bases not matched to a gene; V was cut back by 6 bases and J by 3 bases. This CDR3 is built from 15 residues. Looked up from germline, CDR1 is MNHEY and CDR2 is SMNVEV (reference sequence). CDR3 sequence (DNA): TGTGCCAGCAGGGGCGGGACAGGGACTTACTACGAGCAGTACTTC. Translating it yields CASRGGTGTYYEQYF.

The chain employs TRBV5-1 and TRBJ2-1, with 9 positions matching TRBD1. The V gene end was trimmed by 4 bases and the J gene end by 6 bases; junction bases not matched to a gene: 5. The CDR3 runs to 14 residues. Germline V gene lookup returns CDR1 SGHRS and CDR2 YFSETQ. The CDR3 DNA sequence: TGCGCCAGCAGCGTCACAGGGGGCGGCAATGAGCAGTTCTTC. Residues: CASSVTGGGNEQFF.

In nucleotides, the CDR3 is TGTGCCAGCAGCCAAGGCGCACCACCCCTCCACTTT. Translating gives CASSQGAPPLHF. The gene calls are TRBV3-1 (or the pseudogene TRBV3-2) and TRBJ1-6; D is uncertain. V was cut by 1 base and J by 11 bases, with 6 bases left in between. The germline V gene encodes CDR1 LGHDT and CDR2 YNNKEL (reference sequence). The CDR3 loop spans 12 amino acids.

V gene TRBV24-1 combines with J gene TRBJ2-1; 8 positions agree with TRBD2. Germline CDR1 and CDR2: KGHDR and SFDVKD. The J segment lost 0 bases and the V segment lost 1 base, leaving 1 base of the junction unmatched. The CDR3 is 16 amino acids. CDR3 sequence (DNA): TGTGCCACCAGTGATTTCCGGGGGGGCTCCTACAATGAGCAGTTCTTC. It codes for CATSDFRGGSYNEQFF.

Only one count was recorded for this clone. The chain links TRBV5-4 to TRBJ1-2, with D perhaps TRBD1 (5 bases). CDR1 and CDR2 (germline): SGHNT, YYREEE (reference sequence). Trimming shortened V by 1 base and J by 4 bases, and 8 bases separated the two germline ends. This CDR3 is built from 13 residues. The CDR3 protein is CASSLKGIYGYTF. The CDR3 coding sequence is TGTGCCAGCAGCTTGAAGGGGATCTATGGCTACACCTTC.

CDR3 residues: CASSLQNYGYTF. CDR3 sequence (DNA): TGTGCCAGCAGTTTACAGAACTATGGCTACACCTTC. This chain connects TRBV12-3 or TRBV12-4 to TRBJ1-2; no reliable D call. Trimming stripped 2 bases from V and 2 bases from J, with 3 bases between. The CDR3 length is 12 residues.

This chain joins TRBV28 and TRBJ1-4; possible D gene TRBD1, 5 bases. The germline V gene encodes CDR1 MDHEN and CDR2 SYDVKM. The germline V and J ends were trimmed by 6 bases and 4 bases, with 12 bases remaining between them. The CDR3 is made up of 14 amino acids. The CDR3, as DNA: TGTGCCAGCAGAAGAACAGGTTTTAATGAAAAACTGTTTTTT. This translates into CASRRTGFNEKLFF.

The V gene is TRBV5-8, the J gene TRBJ2-7, with 10 bases lining up with TRBD1. Trimming at V came to 4 bases and at J to 3 bases, leaving 4 bases not matched to a gene. The CDR3 sequence is 14 residues long. Germline V gene lookup returns CDR1 SGHTS and CDR2 YDEGEE. CDR3 nucleotides: TGTGCCAGCAGCGCTAGGACAGGGGGCTACGAGCAGTACTTC. This translates into CASSARTGGYEQYF. Complete variable domain (other parts from reference TRBV5-8 and TRBJ2-7): EAGVTQSPTHLIKTRGQQATLRCSPISGHTSVYWYQQALGLGLQFLLWYDEGEERNRGNFPPRFSGRQFPNYSSELNVNALELEDSALYLCASSARTGGYEQYFGPGTRLTVT.

The chain links TRBV5-1 to TRBJ2-6; D perhaps matches TRBD1 (5 bases). Germline V gene sequence: CDR1 SGHRS, CDR2 YFSETQ. V dropped 3 bases and J dropped 0 bases, with 7 bases sitting between them. CDR3 length: 15 residues. The CDR3 region is CASSYDSSGANVLTF. CDR3 DNA: TGCGCCAGCAGCTATGACAGCTCTGGGGCCAACGTCCTGACTTTC.

This clone is a singleton in its sample. DNA for the CDR3: TGTGCCTGGATGTGGGACATGAACACTGAAGCTTTCTTT. This translates into CAWMWDMNTEAFF. The rearrangement uses TRBV30 and TRBJ1-1; TRBD1 might be the D (6 bases). The CDR3 runs 13 residues. The V gene's germline CDR1 is GTSNPN and CDR2 SVGIG (reference sequence). V gave up 4 bases and J gave up 0 bases, with 9 bases separating them.

The gene calls are TRBV5-5 and TRBJ2-7, with 8 bases identical to TRBD2. The junction had 4 bases not matched to a gene; V was cut back by 4 bases and J by 4 bases. Germline CDR1 reads SGHKS; CDR2 reads YYEKEE (reference sequence). The CDR3 has 13 amino acids. CDR3 region: CASSTGGVYEQYF. The CDR3 DNA follows: TGTGCCAGCAGCACCGGGGGGGTATACGAGCAGTACTTC.

The rearrangement links TRBV9 to TRBJ2-2; weak D call: TRBD2 (5 bases). The germline V gene encodes CDR1 SGDLS and CDR2 YYNGEE. The CDR3 has 14 residues. Trimming took 7 bases from V and 0 from J, leaving 10 bases between them. The CDR3 nucleotides read TGTGCCAGCTCGGGATCCCCGAACACCGGGGAGCTGTTTTTT. Translating it yields CASSGSPNTGELFF.

This clone has a handful of counts. CDR3 amino acids: CASSPGGSVRTPEQYF. CDR3 coding DNA: TGTGCCAGCAGCCCTGGCGGAAGCGTGCGCACTCCTGAGCAGTACTTC. The chain is built from TRBV9 and TRBJ2-7; D call uncertain. V shed 4 bases and J shed 7 bases, with 24 bases lying between them. This CDR3 region has 16 residues. The germline CDR1 and CDR2 sequences are SGDLS and YYNGEE.

J is TRBJ2-2 and V is TRBV12-5, with a possible D match to TRBD2 (6 bases). V lost 8 bases, J lost 1 base, and 8 bases lay in between. This CDR3 has 13 amino acids. Germline loops: CDR1 LGHNT, CDR2 FRNRAP. In DNA, the CDR3 is TGTGCTAGTTCGGAGGGGAACACCGGGGAGCTGTTTTTT. Its protein product is CASSEGNTGELFF.

The CDR3 nucleotides read TGCGCCAGCAGCCGGCAACATGCAGCCTACAATGAGCAGTTCTTC. This encodes CASSRQHAAYNEQFF. The chain has TRBV4-1 and TRBJ2-1; no firm D call. The length of the CDR3 is 15 residues. In germline, CDR1 is MGHRA, CDR2 YSYEKL. The V end lost 4 bases, the J end lost 2 bases, and 12 bases lay between the germline ends.

The chain is built from TRBV3-1 (or the pseudogene TRBV3-2) and TRBJ1-1; possible D gene TRBD1, 5 bases. The CDR3 contains 11 residues. Between the trimmed V and J ends, which lost 1 base and 11 bases, there was a span of 8 bases. Germline V CDR1 and CDR2: LGHDT, YNNKEL (reference sequence). CDR3 sequence reads: CASSQGQRAFF. Written as DNA, the CDR3 is TGTGCCAGCAGCCAAGGACAGAGGGCTTTCTTT.

This clone was seen only a few times. V gene TRBV7-6 combines with J gene TRBJ2-1, with D maybe TRBD2 (6 bases). CDR1 is SGHVS, CDR2 FNYEAQ, per germline. V lost 4 bases, J lost 7 bases, and 17 bases lay in between. CDR3 length equals 15 residues. The CDR3 coding sequence is TGTGCCAGCAGCTCCCCCGGGACTCAGTTTAATGAGCAGTTCTTC. Translated: CASSSPGTQFNEQFF.

J is TRBJ1-1 and V is TRBV10-2; TRBD1 might be the D (6 bases). Deletions cut 6 bases from V and 1 base from J, with 27 bases between. Per germline, CDR1 WSHSY and CDR2 SAAADI. This CDR3 is built from 19 residues. Here the CDR3 DNA reads TGCGCCAGCAGACCCAGGCAGGGGCGAGGTCTGGGTAGGAACACTGAAGCTTTCTTT. This translates into CASRPRQGRGLGRNTEAFF.

This chain joins TRBV2 and TRBJ2-5; 13 bases line up with TRBD2. This CDR3 spans 14 amino acids. The V and J ends lost 6 bases and 4 bases, in that order; junction bases with no gene match: 2. Germline V CDR1 and CDR2: SNHLY, FYNNEI. The CDR3 DNA follows: TGTGCCAGCAGCCGACTAGCGGGAGGAGAGACCCAGTACTTC. It is translated as CASSRLAGGETQYF.

The chain couples TRBV12-5 to TRBJ2-1, with TRBD1 matching over 8 bases. The CDR3 runs to 18 residues. CDR1 LGHNT and CDR2 FRNRAP come from the germline V gene. V trimming: 1 base; J trimming: 7 bases; junction bases outside the gene matches: 15. CDR3 nucleotide sequence: TGTGCTAGTGGTTTGGCCCCTAAGACAGGGGAAAACCCAAATGAGCAGTTCTTC. Protein sequence: CASGLAPKTGENPNEQFF.

The chain is built from TRBV7-8 and TRBJ2-1; D perhaps matches TRBD2 (6 bases). Per germline, CDR1 SGHVS and CDR2 FQNEAQ. This CDR3 contains 13 residues. Trimming cost V 6 bases and J 7 bases, with 13 bases left between them. This CDR3 reads CASRFSSGNEQFF. Here the CDR3 DNA reads TGTGCCAGCAGGTTCTCCAGCGGGAATGAGCAGTTCTTC.

The chain couples TRBV5-1 to TRBJ1-6; possible D gene TRBD1, 6 bases. The CDR3 consists of 15 residues. Trimming shortened V by 0 bases and J by 7 bases, and 11 bases separated the two germline ends. Germline values: CDR1 SGHRS, CDR2 YFSETQ. The DNA of the CDR3 is TGCGCCAGCAGCTTGGATCCAGGGGCGAATTCACCCCTCCACTTT. It is translated as CASSLDPGANSPLHF.

On this clone itself: The junction shows a germline mismatch at one end, possibly a read error. V is TRBV12-3 or TRBV12-4 and J is TRBJ1-2; D ambiguous. The CDR3 totals 11 residues. This CDR3 reads CASRLGRVDVF. The CDR3 region has the DNA TGTGCCAGCAGACTAGGGCGGGTCGATGTCTTC.

The CDR3, as DNA: TGTGCCAGCAGCCAAGTTCGGGACACCGGAGGCTACACCTTC. Translating it yields CASSQVRDTGGYTF. The rearrangement links TRBV7-2 to TRBJ1-2; a possible D gene is TRBD1 (6 bases). This CDR3 has 14 amino acids. V lost 5 bases and J lost 8, with 18 bases in between. Germline CDR1 and CDR2: SGHTA and FQGNSA.

V usage is TRBV28 and J usage is TRBJ1-5; 11 nucleotides line up with TRBD1. Germline assignment: CDR1 MDHEN and CDR2 SYDVKM. CDR3 length equals 14 residues. The V segment lost 6 bases and the J segment 5 bases; nucleotides outside the gene matches: 3. The CDR3 DNA reads as TGTGCCAGCAGGTGGACAGGGGGCGATCAGCCCCAGCATTTT. Protein sequence: CASRWTGGDQPQHF. The whole variable domain, filled in from reference TRBV28 and TRBJ1-5, reads DVKVTQSSRYLVKRTGEKVFLECVQDMDHENMFWYRQDPGLGLRLIYFSYDVKMKEKGDIPEGYSVSREKKERFSLILESASTNQTSMYLCASRWTGGDQPQHFGDGTRLSIL.